In this sample, the clone carrying this T cell receptor (beta chain) turned up once. The antigen is not known. The data stem from a study of CD8 T cells in Susac syndrome. For the study at large: Patients with Susac syndrome, at blood draw, were therapy-naive, on corticosteroids, or on intravenous immunoglobulin alone.

Overall study findings and caveats: Only a relatively small number of individuals were included in the TCR sequencing and HLA analysis.

Trimming took 6 bases from V and 0 from J; bases not matched to a gene: 4. Germline CDR1 DFQATT, CDR2 SNEGSKA (reference sequence). The CDR3 loop spans 13 amino acids. An amount of RNA that ranged from 0.5 to 1 ug was reverse transcribed with random hexamers. TCRdb independently ran MiXCR on the immunoSEQ multiplex PCR reads; one entry per CDR3 protein. Among 120,000 to 150,000 distinct CDR3 sequences listed, roughly 95% were seen once. Sequenced: CD4+ T cells from PBMCs. The receptor was derived from a human donor with Susac syndrome. This sequence joins TRBV20-1 and TRBJ1-1, with 7 bases aligning to TRBD1. DNA for the CDR3: TGCAGTGCCCCGGGACAGTTGAACACTGAAGCTTTCTTT. It encodes CSAPGQLNTEAFF.